This TCR beta chain appears in the sequencing data of a study of cytomegalovirus exposure and HLA in healthy donors. Study-wide findings and caveats: Cytomegalovirus association was assigned to about 150 TCR beta chains.

V shed 9 bases and J 1 base; nucleotides not matched to a gene: 1. Germline assignment: CDR1 LNHDA and CDR2 SQIVND (reference sequence). The CDR3 runs to 12 residues. Of note for this clone: Its antigen is undetermined.

TCRdb's table, derived via immunoSEQ multiplex PCR, lists solely in-frame clones and lacks some. The table records 100,000 to 150,000 clones, approximately 94% of them present only once. This clonotype was sampled from a woman aged 18-35 years in good health and CMV-seronegative. The chain recombines TRBV19 with TRBJ1-1, with TRBD1 matching over 8 bases. Material: PBMCs. CDR3 sequence: CASDRGNTEAFF. DNA for the CDR3: TGTGCCAGCGACAGGGGGAACACTGAAGCTTTCTTT.